A single sample is the source of the 4 T cell receptor beta chains below, sequenced in a study of blood T cell repertoires in COVID-19. Using immunoSEQ multiplex PCR, the repertoire was profiled, and TCRdb retains in-frame clones only, with some absent. The sample carries around 250,000 clones, 85% to 90% recorded once. What was sequenced was PBMCs or T cells enriched from blood (not recorded which). These receptors came from a woman aged 25 to 45 who had recovered from COVID-19.

The chain recombines TRBV7-8 with TRBJ1-1; D ambiguous. Germline values: CDR1 SGHVS, CDR2 FQNEAQ. CDR3 length equals 13 residues. V was cut by 4 bases and J by 4 bases, with 10 bases left in between. The CDR3 nucleotides read TGTGCCAGCAGCTCCGGTCGTCGCACTGAAGCTTTCTTT. Amino acid sequence: CASSSGRRTEAFF.

The rearrangement links TRBV20-1 to TRBJ2-3; possible D gene TRBD2, 5 bases. The ends were cut back, 3 bases at V and 2 bases at J, with 9 bases in the middle. CDR3 length: 13 residues. The V gene's germline CDR1 is DFQATT and CDR2 SNEGSKA (reference sequence). This CDR3 reads CSASIRDTDTQYF. CDR3 sequence (DNA): TGCAGTGCTAGTATTCGGGACACAGATACGCAGTATTTT.

The CDR3 nucleotides are TGTGCCAGCAGCAGGACTAGCGGGAACTCCTACAATGAGCAGTTCTTC. Amino acids: CASSRTSGNSYNEQFF. The chain carries TRBV27 and TRBJ2-1; 12 nucleotides line up with TRBD2. Trimming took 6 bases from V and 0 from J; bases not matched to a gene: 3. The CDR3 is made up of 16 amino acids. The germline V gene encodes CDR1 MNHEY and CDR2 SMNVEV (reference sequence).

The genes are TRBV28 and TRBJ1-1; weak D call: TRBD1 (6 bases). The CDR3 runs to 12 residues. Trimming removed 2 bases from V and 6 bases from J, with 7 bases in between. CDR1 and CDR2 from the germline V gene are MDHEN and SYDVKM. The CDR3 loop is CASSLGQSEAFF. CDR3 coding DNA: TGTGCCAGCAGTTTAGGACAGTCTGAAGCTTTCTTT.